The sequence of this T cell receptor (beta chain) was determined in a study of Graves' ophthalmopathy and Graves' hyperthyroidism. For the study at large: Before any treatment was given, at initial diagnosis, peripheral blood was collected.

General observations from the study: Predictions made by the model for ophthalmopathy progression reached more than 55% sensitivity and around 72% specificity.

This CDR3 region has 15 residues. V gave up 0 bases and J gave up 7 bases; unmatched junction bases: 6. Germline lookup yields CDR1 LNHNV and CDR2 YYDKDF (reference sequence). The study amplified TCR beta CDR3 regions using RNA transcripts. The first round was an RT-PCR with HTBI primers, and the second round was a multiplex PCR. MiXCR, applied by TCRdb to the multiplex PCR reads, yields one record per CDR3 protein. The table lists approximately 41,000 distinct CDR3 sequences, approximately 52% of them singletons. As regards this clonotype: Antigen specificity is unknown.

This clonotype originated in an adult man with Graves' ophthalmopathy. The material sequenced was peripheral blood. The chain couples TRBV15 to TRBJ1-5; TRBD1 aligns across 7 bases. This CDR3 is CATSRESTGWQPQHF. The DNA for the CDR3 is TGTGCCACCAGCAGAGAGTCGACAGGGTGGCAGCCCCAGCATTTT.